This T cell receptor beta chain was captured by sequencing in a study of blood T cell repertoires in COVID-19. Sequencing was performed with immunoSEQ multiplex PCR; in TCRdb, only in-frame clones are kept and a portion is missing. The sample includes tens of thousands of clones, about 90% of them seen just once. Germline V gives CDR1 SGHKS, CDR2 YYEKEE (reference sequence). CDR3 length: 15 residues. The junction had 8 bases not matched to a gene; V was cut back by 4 bases and J by 4 bases. The clonotype comes from a human donor with active COVID-19. The donor label of this sample is uncertain. The sequencing input was peripheral blood. The genes are TRBV5-5 and TRBJ1-5, with TRBD1 matching 7 bases. CDR3 sequence reads: CASSTRQGGNQPQHF. Written as DNA, the CDR3 is TGTGCCAGCAGCACCAGACAGGGCGGGAATCAGCCCCAGCATTTT.